Listed below are T cell receptor beta chains from one sample, sequenced in a study of blood T cells in healthy people across ages. TCRdb re-called the 5' RACE reads through MiXCR, storing one row per CDR3 protein. The sample records about 730,000 distinct CDR3 sequences, roughly two fifths being singletons. Sequencing was performed on blood. The source is a woman aged 60-70 years in good health. Both conserved end residues are part of each CDR3. The D gene is left open where the match is weak. Not all rows give a size; the values are once, few, many and, for expanded clones, a class.

>TRBJ2-7|TRBD2|NA|TRBV29-1
CSVGGLAGGEQYF
TGCAGCGTTGGCGGGCTAGCGGGAGGCGAGCAGTACTTC
>TRBJ2-1|TRBD2|many|TRBV7-2
CASSTQLSLAGGNEQFF
TGTGCCAGCAGTACCCAGTTGTCTCTAGCGGGGGGCAATGAGCAGTTCTTC
>TRBJ2-3|NA|NA|TRBV4-2
CASSQDSQTDTQYF
TGTGCCAGCAGCCAAGATTCCCAAACAGATACGCAGTATTTT
>TRBJ2-1|TRBD1|NA|TRBV24-1
CATSDASWTGQNEQFF
TGTGCCACCAGTGACGCCTCTTGGACAGGGCAAAATGAGCAGTTCTTC
>TRBJ2-5|NA|NA|TRBV12-3/TRBV12-4
CASSSAEKTYQETQYF
TGTGCCAGCAGTTCGGCCGAGAAAACTTACCAAGAGACCCAGTACTTC
>TRBJ2-5|NA|many|TRBV10-3
CAISDGVGTQETQYF
TGTGCCATCAGTGATGGTGTAGGGACCCAAGAGACCCAGTACTTC
>TRBJ2-7|NA|NA|TRBV20-1
CSAAAGYEQYF
TGCAGTGCCGCGGCTGGCTACGAGCAGTACTTC
>TRBJ1-2|NA|NA|TRBV20-1
CSATRTGYGYGYTF
TGCAGTGCCACTCGCACGGGGTACGGGTATGGCTACACCTTC
>TRBJ2-7|NA|NA|TRBV14
CASSLDGYLGEQYF
TGTGCCAGCAGCCTTGACGGATACCTAGGCGAGCAGTACTTC
>TRBJ2-3|NA|NA|TRBV6-2/TRBV6-3
CASSYPSGAVGTDTQYF
TGTGCCAGCAGTTACCCTTCCGGGGCGGTGGGCACAGATACGCAGTATTTT
>TRBJ1-3|NA|NA|TRBV9
CASSVVTAGNTIYF
TGTGCCAGCAGCGTAGTGACGGCTGGAAACACCATATATTTT
>TRBJ2-3|NA|NA|TRBV12-3/TRBV12-4
CASSFSTQYF
TGTGCCAGCAGTTTTAGTACGCAGTATTTT
>TRBJ1-2|TRBD1|NA|TRBV29-1
CSVVDRFYGYTF
TGCAGCGTTGTGGACAGGTTCTATGGCTACACCTTC
>TRBJ2-5|NA|few|TRBV13
CAGSSGPTTQYF
TGTGCCGGCAGCTCGGGACCGACGACCCAGTACTTC
>TRBJ2-7|NA|NA|TRBV20-1
CSARDSSFEQYF
TGCAGTGCTAGAGACAGCTCCTTCGAGCAGTACTTC
>TRBJ2-1|NA|NA|TRBV7-6
CASSSRSRGSYEQFF
TGTGCCAGCAGCTCGAGGTCCCGCGGCTCCTACGAGCAGTTCTTC
>TRBJ2-1|NA|NA|TRBV3-1
CASSQVGRGIAYEQFF
TGTGCCAGCAGCCAAGTTGGTCGGGGGATCGCCTACGAGCAGTTCTTC
>TRBJ2-7|NA|few|TRBV28
CASSAPGQSYEQYF
TGTGCCAGCAGTGCCCCCGGACAGAGTTACGAGCAGTACTTC
>TRBJ2-7|NA|few|TRBV28
CASSSTAGVPSYEQYF
TGTGCCAGCAGTTCAACAGCGGGCGTCCCCTCCTACGAGCAGTACTTC
>TRBJ2-7|TRBD2|NA|TRBV2
CASRELAGGPGEQYF
TGTGCCAGCAGAGAACTAGCGGGGGGGCCGGGGGAGCAGTACTTC
>TRBJ1-2|NA|NA|TRBV19
CASTDTGREYGYTF
TGTGCCAGTACTGATACAGGCCGGGAGTATGGCTACACCTTC
>TRBJ1-1|NA|once|TRBV27
CASGPGVNTEAFF
TGTGCCAGCGGTCCCGGGGTGAACACTGAAGCTTTCTTT
>TRBJ2-7|TRBD2|NA|TRBV5-1
CASSPRLAAIPYEQYF
TGCGCCAGCAGCCCCCGACTAGCGGCGATACCCTACGAGCAGTACTTC
>TRBJ2-7|NA|NA|TRBV6-1
CASSGQGLEQYF
TGTGCCAGCAGTGGTCAAGGGCTCGAGCAGTACTTC
>TRBJ2-1|NA|NA|TRBV29-1
CSVAQGGTNEQFF
TGCAGCGTTGCCCAGGGGGGCACAAATGAGCAGTTCTTC
>TRBJ2-5|NA|NA|TRBV9
CASSPRDPGSYNEQYF
TGTGCCAGCAGCCCCAGGGACCCTGGGTCCTACAATGAGCAGTACTTC
>TRBJ2-7|TRBD2|once|TRBV3-1
CAGRDGTSGGKQYF
TGTGCCGGCAGGGACGGCACTAGCGGGGGTAAGCAGTACTTC
>TRBJ1-2|TRBD1|NA|TRBV10-3
CAISDPGQGNYGYTF
TGTGCCATCAGTGACCCGGGACAGGGGAACTATGGCTACACCTTC
>TRBJ2-1|NA|NA|TRBV4-3
CASSQPGSNNEQFF
TGCGCCAGCAGCCAGCCGGGAAGTAACAATGAGCAGTTCTTC
>TRBJ2-7|NA|NA|TRBV29-1
CSVGSGPDYEQYF
TGCAGCGTTGGTTCAGGGCCGGACTACGAGCAGTACTTC